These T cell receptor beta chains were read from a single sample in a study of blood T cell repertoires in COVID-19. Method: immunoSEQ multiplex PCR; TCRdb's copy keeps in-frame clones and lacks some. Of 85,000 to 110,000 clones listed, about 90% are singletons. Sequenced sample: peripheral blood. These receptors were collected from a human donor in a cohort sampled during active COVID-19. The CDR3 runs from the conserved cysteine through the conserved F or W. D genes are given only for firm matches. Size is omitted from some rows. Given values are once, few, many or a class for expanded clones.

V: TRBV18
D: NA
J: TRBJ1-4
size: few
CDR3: CASSPSFGEKLFF
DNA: TGTGCCAGCTCACCCTCATTTGGCGAAAAACTGTTTTTT

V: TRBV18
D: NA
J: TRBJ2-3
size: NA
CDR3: CASSPRSRADTQYF
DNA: TGTGCCAGCTCACCACGGTCGCGGGCAGATACGCAGTATTTT

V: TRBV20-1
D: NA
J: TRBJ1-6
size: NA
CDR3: CSASGGPSSYNSPLHF
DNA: TGCAGTGCTAGTGGGGGGCCTAGCTCCTATAATTCACCCCTCCACTTT

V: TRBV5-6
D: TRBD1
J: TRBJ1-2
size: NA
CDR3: CASSPTGGAYGYTF
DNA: TGTGCCAGCAGCCCGACAGGGGGCGCCTATGGCTACACCTTC

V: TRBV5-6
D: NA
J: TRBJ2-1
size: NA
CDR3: CASSSARAGGMYNEQFF
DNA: TGTGCCAGCAGCTCCGCGCGAGCCGGGGGTATGTACAATGAGCAGTTCTTC

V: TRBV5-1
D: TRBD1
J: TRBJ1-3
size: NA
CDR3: CASSFVTGDSGNTIYF
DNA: TGCGCCAGCAGCTTCGTGACAGGGGACTCTGGAAACACCATATATTTT

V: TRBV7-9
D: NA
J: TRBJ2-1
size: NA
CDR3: CASSSGRGLTQFGNEQFF
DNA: TGTGCCAGCAGCTCAGGGCGGGGACTTACCCAATTCGGCAATGAGCAGTTCTTC

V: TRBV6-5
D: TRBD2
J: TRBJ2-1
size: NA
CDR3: CASSWTSGRFNEQFF
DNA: TGTGCCAGCAGTTGGACTAGCGGGAGATTCAATGAGCAGTTCTTC

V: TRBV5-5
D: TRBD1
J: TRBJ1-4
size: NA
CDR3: CASRQGQLRYEKLFF
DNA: TGTGCCAGCAGACAGGGACAGCTTAGATATGAAAAACTGTTTTTT

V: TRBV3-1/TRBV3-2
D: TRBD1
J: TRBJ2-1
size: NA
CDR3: CASSPSSTGDLDNEQFF
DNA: TGTGCCAGCAGCCCTAGTTCGACAGGGGATTTGGATAATGAGCAGTTCTTC

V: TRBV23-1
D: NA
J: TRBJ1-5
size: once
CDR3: CASSQLEGSQPQHF
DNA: TGCGCCAGCAGTCAACTCGAAGGGAGTCAGCCCCAGCATTTT

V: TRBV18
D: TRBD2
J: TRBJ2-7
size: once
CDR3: CASSLGLGDEQYF
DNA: TGTGCCAGCTCACTGGGACTAGGGGACGAGCAGTACTTC

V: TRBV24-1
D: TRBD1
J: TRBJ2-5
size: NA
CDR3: CATSDLWTGEAQYF
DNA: TGTGCCACCAGTGATTTATGGACAGGGGAGGCCCAGTACTTC

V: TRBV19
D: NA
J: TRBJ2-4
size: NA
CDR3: CASSEGVIENIQYF
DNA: TGTGCCAGTAGTGAGGGAGTGATCGAAAACATTCAGTACTTC

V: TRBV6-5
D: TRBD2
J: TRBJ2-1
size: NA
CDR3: CASIWRAGVGEQFF
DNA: TGTGCCAGCATTTGGCGGGCGGGAGTCGGAGAGCAGTTCTTC

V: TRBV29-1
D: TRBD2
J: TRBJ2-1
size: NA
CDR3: CSVEFSGGDYNEQFF
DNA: TGCAGCGTTGAGTTTTCTGGGGGGGACTACAATGAGCAGTTCTTC

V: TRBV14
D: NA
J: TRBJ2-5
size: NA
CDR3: CASSQFQGQETQYF
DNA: TGTGCCAGCAGCCAATTCCAGGGGCAGGAGACCCAGTACTTC

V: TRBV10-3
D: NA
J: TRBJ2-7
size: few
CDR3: CAINTGNYEQYF
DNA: TGTGCCATCAACACAGGAAACTACGAGCAGTACTTC

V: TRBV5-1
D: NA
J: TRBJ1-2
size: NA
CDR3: CASSLLPNYGYTF
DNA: TGCGCCAGCAGCTTGCTACCTAACTATGGCTACACCTTC

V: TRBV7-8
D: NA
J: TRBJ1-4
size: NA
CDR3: CASSLAEGGREKLFF
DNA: TGTGCCAGCAGCTTAGCGGAAGGCGGGCGGGAAAAACTGTTTTTT

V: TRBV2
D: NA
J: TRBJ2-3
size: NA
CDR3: CASSARVGTDTQYF
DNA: TGTGCCAGCAGTGCTCGGGTAGGCACAGATACGCAGTATTTT

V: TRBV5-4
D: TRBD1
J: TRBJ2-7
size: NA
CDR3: CASSRGQGTHPPSEQYF
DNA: TGTGCCAGCAGCAGGGGACAGGGGACTCATCCCCCTAGCGAGCAGTACTTC

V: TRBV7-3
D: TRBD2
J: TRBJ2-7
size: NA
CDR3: CASSAEPTSGVYEQYF
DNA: TGTGCCAGCAGCGCCGAGCCTACTAGCGGGGTCTACGAGCAGTACTTC

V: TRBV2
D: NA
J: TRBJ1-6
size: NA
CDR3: CATSGTWNSPLHF
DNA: TGTGCCACGTCCGGGACTTGGAATTCACCCCTCCACTTT

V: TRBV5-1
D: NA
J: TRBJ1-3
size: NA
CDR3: CASSGTGILGVAGNTIYF
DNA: TGCGCCAGCAGTGGCACAGGGATCTTGGGTGTTGCTGGAAACACCATATATTTT

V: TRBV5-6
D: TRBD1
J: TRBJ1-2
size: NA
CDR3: CASSAKPGQGTEYGYGYTF
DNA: TGTGCCAGCAGCGCAAAGCCGGGACAGGGAACTGAGTACGGCTATGGCTACACCTTC

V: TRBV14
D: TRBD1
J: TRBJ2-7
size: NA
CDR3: CASSPTPGQLETYEQYF
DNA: TGTGCCAGCAGCCCCACCCCGGGACAGCTCGAGACCTACGAGCAGTACTTC

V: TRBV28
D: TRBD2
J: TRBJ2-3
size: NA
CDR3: CASSYLAGAKDTQYF
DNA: TGTGCCAGCAGTTACCTAGCGGGAGCTAAAGATACGCAGTATTTT

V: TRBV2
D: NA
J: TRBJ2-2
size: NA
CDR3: CASNRVYTGELFF
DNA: TGTGCCAGCAATCGGGTATATACCGGGGAGCTGTTTTTT

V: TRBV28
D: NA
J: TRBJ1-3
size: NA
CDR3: CASSLNPTAFSGNTIYF
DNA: TGTGCCAGCAGTTTAAACCCGACTGCATTCTCTGGAAACACCATATATTTT

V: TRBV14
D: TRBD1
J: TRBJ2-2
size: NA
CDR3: CASSQAPGGSLTGELFF
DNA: TGTGCCAGCAGCCAAGCCCCAGGGGGCTCTTTGACCGGGGAGCTGTTTTTT